This entry lists 15 T cell receptor beta chains sequenced from one sample in a study of CD8 T cells in Susac syndrome. When the RNA was reverse transcribed, random hexamers were used with an input of roughly 0.45 to 1 ug. TCRdb analysed the immunoSEQ multiplex PCR reads with MiXCR anew, one entry per CDR3 protein. Of 120,000 to 150,000 distinct CDR3 sequences listed, about 95% are singletons. The sequenced sample consisted of CD4+ T cells from PBMCs. The source is a human donor with multiple sclerosis.

The gene calls are TRBV5-6 and TRBJ2-7, with no clear D. The CDR3 runs 13 residues. The germline CDR1 and CDR2 sequences are SGHDT and YYEEEE. V shed 0 bases and J shed 7 bases, with 11 bases lying between them. CDR3 bases: TGTGCCAGCAGCTTGGAAGGTTTCGGGGAGCAGTACTTC. Protein: CASSLEGFGEQYF.

The rearrangement joins TRBV9 to TRBJ2-7; D is unclear. V dropped 0 bases and J dropped 2 bases, with 12 bases sitting between them. The germline V gene has CDR1 SGDLS and CDR2 YYNGEE. The CDR3 spans 15 residues. CDR3 coding DNA: TGTGCCAGCAGCGTAGCTTCGGGCAGCCCCTACGAGCAGTACTTC. This translates into CASSVASGSPYEQYF.

The V and J genes are TRBV15 and TRBJ2-7; TRBD1 is a possible D gene (5 bases). The CDR3 consists of 14 residues. Germline V gene lookup returns CDR1 LNHNV and CDR2 YYDKDF (reference sequence). V was cut by 0 bases and J by 2 bases, with 8 bases left in between. DNA of the CDR3: TGTGCCACCAGCAGAGAAAGGACAACCTACGAGCAGTACTTC. Protein sequence: CATSRERTTYEQYF.

J is TRBJ1-1 and V is TRBV18; the D is unclear. V was clipped by 2 bases and J by 3 bases, with 10 bases between them. Germline V lookup: CDR1 KGHSH, CDR2 LQKENI. This CDR3 has 14 residues. The CDR3 DNA reads as TGTGCCAGCTCACCATTAAAGAGGGACACTGAAGCTTTCTTT. This gives the protein CASSPLKRDTEAFF. The full variable domain, its missing parts supplied by reference TRBV18 and TRBJ1-1, is NAGVMQNPRHLVRRRGQEARLRCSPMKGHSHVYWYRQLPEEGLKFMVYLQKENIIDESGMPKERFSAEFPKEGPSILRIQQVVRGDSAAYFCASSPLKRDTEAFFGQGTRLTVV.

The chain has TRBV5-1 and TRBJ1-2; no clear D gene. Trimming removed 0 bases from V and 0 bases from J, with 9 bases in between. CDR3 size: 15 residues. The germline gives CDR1 SGHRS, CDR2 YFSETQ. The CDR3 DNA follows: TGCGCCAGCAGCTTGGGAGTAGGAGCTAACTATGGCTACACCTTC. It is translated as CASSLGVGANYGYTF.

This chain connects TRBV20-1 to TRBJ1-3; the D is unclear. This CDR3 spans 16 amino acids. Germline assignment: CDR1 DFQATT and CDR2 SNEGSKA (reference sequence). V lost 6 bases and J lost 0, with 18 bases in between. The CDR3 DNA follows: TGCAGTGCACCGGACGGCGAAGGCACCTCTGGAAACACCATATATTTT. Translated, it gives CSAPDGEGTSGNTIYF.

The rearrangement links TRBV29-1 to TRBJ2-2, with 8 bases lining up with TRBD2. Trimming removed 6 bases from V and 5 bases from J; junction bases left unmatched: 2. The CDR3 loop spans 12 amino acids. Per germline, CDR1 SQVTM and CDR2 ANQGSEA. The CDR3 loop is CSVRLATGELFF. Here the CDR3 DNA reads TGCAGCGTAAGACTAGCGACCGGGGAGCTGTTTTTT.

The V gene is TRBV6-5, the J gene TRBJ1-1; D not resolved. The CDR3 sequence is 18 residues long. The germline V gene encodes CDR1 MNHEY and CDR2 SVGAGI. Trimming stripped 4 bases from V and 0 bases from J, with 21 bases between. Here the CDR3 DNA reads TGTGCCAGCAGTTGGATACTGACCCTCTCCAAGATGAACACTGAAGCTTTCTTT. This codes for CASSWILTLSKMNTEAFF.

The CDR3 nucleotides are TGTGCCAGCTCTAAGAACAGGGGCCAAGAGACCCAGTACTTC. This gives the protein CASSKNRGQETQYF. The V call is TRBV6-1, the J call TRBJ2-5, with 7 bases lining up with TRBD1. Germline V gene lookup returns CDR1 MNHNS and CDR2 SASEGT. J lost 1 base, V lost 8 bases, and 7 bases had no gene match. The CDR3 consists of 14 residues.

The chain couples TRBV12-3 or TRBV12-4 to TRBJ2-7, with 10 bases lining up with TRBD1. The CDR3 runs to 16 residues. The V segment lost 6 bases and the J segment 0 bases; nucleotides outside the gene matches: 8. The CDR3 nucleotides are TGTGCCAGCAGCGGGACAGGGGCCTCTTCCTCCTACGAGCAGTACTTC. It yields the protein CASSGTGASSSYEQYF.

The rearrangement links TRBV6-5 to TRBJ1-1, with a possible D match to TRBD1 (6 bases). Germline V gene lookup returns CDR1 MNHEY and CDR2 SVGAGI. The CDR3 runs 13 residues. The ends were cut back, 2 bases at V and 13 bases at J, with 17 bases in the middle. The CDR3 spells CASSYTPGQHLFF. The CDR3 DNA reads TGTGCCAGCAGTTACACCCCCGGACAGCACCTTTTCTTT.

A remark on this clonotype: Relative to the germline gene, one junction end is altered; a read error may explain this. The chain combines TRBV15 with TRBJ1-5; 12 nucleotides align to TRBD1. The CDR3 totals 16 residues. The germline gives CDR1 LNHNV, CDR2 YYDKDF (reference sequence). The CDR3, as DNA: TGTGCCACCAGTCTGGGAGGGACAGGGGGCAAACAGCCCCAGCATTTT. Encoded protein: CATSLGGTGGKQPQHF. The whole variable domain, filled in from reference TRBV15 and TRBJ1-5, reads DAMVIQNPRYQVTQFGKPVTLSCSQTLNHNVMYWYQQKSSQAPKLLFHYYDKDFNNEADTPDNFQSRRPNTSFCFLDIRSPGLGDTAMYLCATSLGGTGGKQPQHFGDGTRLSIL.

The V call is TRBV2, the J call TRBJ2-5, with TRBD1 matching 8 bases. This CDR3 spans 13 amino acids. The germline V gene encodes CDR1 SNHLY and CDR2 FYNNEI. The J segment lost 3 bases and the V segment lost 7 bases, leaving 4 bases of the junction unmatched. As DNA, the CDR3 is TGTGCCAGCACAGGACAGGGCAAAGAGACCCAGTACTTC. This gives the protein CASTGQGKETQYF.

V and J are TRBV7-3 and TRBJ2-2; the D is unclear. Between the trimmed V and J ends, which lost 5 bases and 1 base, there was a span of 8 bases. From germline, CDR1 is SGHTA and CDR2 FQGTGA. CDR3 length: 14 amino acids. The CDR3 sequence: CASSPPGNTGELFF. CDR3 DNA sequence: TGTGCCAGCAGCCCCCCGGGGAACACCGGGGAGCTGTTTTTT.

The rearrangement links TRBV24-1 to TRBJ2-5, with D possibly being TRBD1 (5 bases). V was pared by 4 bases and J by 5 bases, with 13 bases between. Germline V gene lookup returns CDR1 KGHDR and CDR2 SFDVKD. The CDR3 has 14 residues. The DNA for the CDR3 is TGTGCCACCAGTGACCCCAGGGTACTGGAGACCCAGTACTTC. It encodes CATSDPRVLETQYF.